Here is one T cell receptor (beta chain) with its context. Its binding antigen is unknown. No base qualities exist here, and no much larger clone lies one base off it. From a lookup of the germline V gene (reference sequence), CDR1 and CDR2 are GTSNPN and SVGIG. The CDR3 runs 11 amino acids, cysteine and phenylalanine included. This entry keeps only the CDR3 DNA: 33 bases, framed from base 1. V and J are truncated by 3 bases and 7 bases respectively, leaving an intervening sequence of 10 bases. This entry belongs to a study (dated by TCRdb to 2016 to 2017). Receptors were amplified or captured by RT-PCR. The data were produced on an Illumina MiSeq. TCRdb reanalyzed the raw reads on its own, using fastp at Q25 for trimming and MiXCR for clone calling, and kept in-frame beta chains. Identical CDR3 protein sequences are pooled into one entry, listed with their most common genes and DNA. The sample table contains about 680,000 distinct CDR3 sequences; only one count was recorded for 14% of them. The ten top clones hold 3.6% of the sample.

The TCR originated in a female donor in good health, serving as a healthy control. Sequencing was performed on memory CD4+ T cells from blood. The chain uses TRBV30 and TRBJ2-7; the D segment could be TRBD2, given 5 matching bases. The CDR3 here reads CAWSLGVEQYF. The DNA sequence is TGTGCCTGGAGCCTCGGGGTGGAGCAGTACTTC.